Listed below are T cell receptor beta chains from one sample, sequenced in a study of blood T cells in healthy people across ages. TCRdb analysed the 5' RACE reads with MiXCR anew, one entry per CDR3 protein. Seen here are about 730,000 distinct CDR3 sequences, roughly two fifths observed once, and the top ten hold less than 25%. Sequencing was performed on blood. The receptors come from a woman between 55 and 75 years old in good health. The CDR3 runs from the conserved cysteine through the conserved F or W.

J | V | CDR3
TRBJ1-4 | TRBV2 | CASSESIGTGVDLVTNEKLFF
TRBJ2-3 | TRBV5-1 | CASSLSSWRASSADTQYF
TRBJ2-2 | TRBV3-1 | CASSQGWDRGTGELFF
TRBJ1-5 | TRBV30 | CAWSVTDLNQPQHF
TRBJ2-5 | TRBV28 | CASSTSDIEETQYF
- | TRBV20-1 | CSASLGRGEYNEQYF
TRBJ1-2 | TRBV11-2 | CASSRGTHGYTF
TRBJ1-5 | TRBV2 | CASSELRVAEDQPQHF
TRBJ2-5 | TRBV19 | CASSIATSGEETQYF
TRBJ1-5 | TRBV7-2 | CASSRSWGNGQPQHF
TRBJ2-3 | TRBV12-3/TRBV12-4 | CASSFIRSTDTQYF
TRBJ2-3 | TRBV9 | CASSVGQGGGPDTQYF
TRBJ2-7 | TRBV9 | CASSVGDFIPYEQYF
TRBJ2-3 | TRBV5-1 | CASSLRRLGGTQYF
TRBJ2-5 | TRBV7-9 | CASSVRQGNQETQYF
TRBJ2-3 | TRBV27 | CASSFSRRGDTDTQYF
TRBJ2-2 | TRBV29-1 | CSVRGYPVGELFF
TRBJ2-7 | TRBV20-1 | CSANRQGPEQYF
TRBJ2-3 | TRBV6-6 | CASRRLAGATDTQYF
TRBJ2-5 | TRBV20-1 | CSASGTTFYNEQYF
TRBJ2-7 | TRBV20-1 | CSADGTPMTEQYF
TRBJ1-1 | TRBV20-1 | CSAVTPGLNTEAFF
- | TRBV7-8 | CASRGTGRGETQYF
TRBJ2-7 | TRBV19 | CASSVGLGFYEQYF
TRBJ2-2 | TRBV4-2 | CASSQARVVRVGELFF
TRBJ1-2 | TRBV14 | CASSHGWTRPANYGYTF
TRBJ1-5 | TRBV18 | CASSPSQLNNQPQHF
TRBJ2-1 | TRBV7-3 | CASSLDAGAGSEQFF
TRBJ1-5 | TRBV27 | CASSSVNQPQHF
TRBJ2-7 | TRBV4-2 | CASSQQIAIGENEQYF
TRBJ1-6 | TRBV28 | CTSSLAGPKGSPLHF
TRBJ2-1 | TRBV28 | CASALPAGQAKKQFF
TRBJ2-1 | TRBV9 | CASSVTGRNYNEQFF
TRBJ2-7 | TRBV3-1 | CASSQAPGGWGEQYF
TRBJ2-7 | TRBV7-9 | CASSRGQGPHEQYF
TRBJ2-5 | TRBV7-2 | CASSFWGDGETQYF
TRBJ2-7 | TRBV5-1 | CASSRGWGEEQYF
TRBJ2-5 | TRBV7-2 | CASSLGGASQETQYF